One sample yielded the 5 T cell receptor beta chains listed below, sequenced in a study of beta chain features in type 1 diabetes. The investigators reverse transcribed all of the isolated RNA, so they sequenced expressed TCRB transcripts. Produced via immunoSEQ multiplex PCR; TCRdb's table is partial and in-frame only. The table has 400,000 to 600,000 clones, roughly 30% seen once. Material for sequencing was naive CD4+ T cells from blood. The receptor set was obtained from a man aged 18 to 30 in good health.

This clone was recorded a few times. The J gene is TRBJ1-3, the V gene TRBV5-1; 7 bases are a match to TRBD1. Trimming removed 2 bases from V and 2 bases from J; junction bases left unmatched: 4. The germline V gene has CDR1 SGHRS and CDR2 YFSETQ. The CDR3 consists of 15 residues. In DNA form, the CDR3 reads TGCGCCAGCAGCTTTGATGGGACAGCTGGAAACACCATATATTTT. This codes for CASSFDGTAGNTIYF.

In this sample, this clone turned up a few times. V gene TRBV5-6 combines with J gene TRBJ1-4; D not resolved. V lost 4 bases and J 5 bases, leaving 12 bases between the germline ends. CDR1 and CDR2 from the germline V gene are SGHDT and YYEEEE. The CDR3 runs 14 residues. CDR3 residues: CASSAPGPNEKLFF. Here the CDR3 DNA reads TGTGCCAGCAGCGCCCCCGGGCCGAATGAAAAACTGTTTTTT. Combining the CDR3 with reference TRBV5-6 and TRBJ1-4 gives the whole variable domain DAGVTQSPTHLIKTRGQQVTLRCSPKSGHDTVSWYQQALGQGPQFIFQYYEEEERQRGNFPDRFSGHQFPNYSSELNVNALLLGDSALYLCASSAPGPNEKLFFGSGTQLSVL.

The rearrangement joins TRBV2 to TRBJ2-3, with 9 nucleotides matching TRBD2. The CDR3 has 18 amino acids. CDR1 is SNHLY, CDR2 FYNNEI, per germline. The V segment lost 5 bases and the J segment 4 bases; nucleotides outside the gene matches: 16. The CDR3 coding sequence is TGTGCCAGCAGTCCCAGCCCCACCGGGACTAGCCCTCCAGATACGCAGTATTTT. This encodes CASSPSPTGTSPPDTQYF.

This clone has just a few counts. The genes are TRBV4-1 and TRBJ2-1, with 10 nucleotides matching TRBD2. V shed 0 bases and J 10 bases; nucleotides not matched to a gene: 6. Germline CDR1 reads MGHRA; CDR2 reads YSYEKL. This CDR3 is built from 15 residues. The CDR3 bases are TGCGCCAGCAGCCAAGATCCTAGCGGGAGCAGGGAGCAGTTCTTC. Residues: CASSQDPSGSREQFF.

The chain is built from TRBV14 and TRBJ2-7; D might be TRBD2 (6 bases). Germline V CDR1 and CDR2: SGHDN, FVKESK. V was clipped by 3 bases and J by 0 bases, with 15 bases between them. The CDR3 is made up of 16 amino acids. The CDR3 DNA reads TGTGCCAGCAGCCAGTTCGGGAGCGATCGCTCCTACGAGCAGTACTTC. Encoded protein: CASSQFGSDRSYEQYF.